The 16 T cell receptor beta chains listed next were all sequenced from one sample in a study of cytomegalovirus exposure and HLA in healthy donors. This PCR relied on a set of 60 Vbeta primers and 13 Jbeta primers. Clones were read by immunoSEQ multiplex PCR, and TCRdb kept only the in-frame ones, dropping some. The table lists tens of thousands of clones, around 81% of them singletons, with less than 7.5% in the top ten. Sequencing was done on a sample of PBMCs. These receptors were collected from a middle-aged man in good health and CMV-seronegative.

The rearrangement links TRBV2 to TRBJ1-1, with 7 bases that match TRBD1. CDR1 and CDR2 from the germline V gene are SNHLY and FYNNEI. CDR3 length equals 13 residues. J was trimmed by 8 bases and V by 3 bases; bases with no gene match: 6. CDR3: CASSDQDRQEAFF. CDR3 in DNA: TGTGCCAGCAGTGACCAGGACAGGCAAGAAGCTTTCTTT.

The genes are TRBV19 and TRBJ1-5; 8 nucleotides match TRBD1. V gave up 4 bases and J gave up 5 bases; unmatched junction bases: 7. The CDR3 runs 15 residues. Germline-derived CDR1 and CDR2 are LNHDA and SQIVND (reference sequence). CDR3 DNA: TGTGCCAGTAGTAGAGGACAGGGTGTTGATCAGCCCCAGCATTTT. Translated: CASSRGQGVDQPQHF.

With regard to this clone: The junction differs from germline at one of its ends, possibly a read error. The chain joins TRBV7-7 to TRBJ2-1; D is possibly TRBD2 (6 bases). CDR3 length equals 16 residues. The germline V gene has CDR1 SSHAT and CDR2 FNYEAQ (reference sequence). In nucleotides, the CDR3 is TGTGCTAGCAGCCCCCAACGCTCGACTAGTGGGAATGAGCAGTTCTTC. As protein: CASSPQRSTSGNEQFF.

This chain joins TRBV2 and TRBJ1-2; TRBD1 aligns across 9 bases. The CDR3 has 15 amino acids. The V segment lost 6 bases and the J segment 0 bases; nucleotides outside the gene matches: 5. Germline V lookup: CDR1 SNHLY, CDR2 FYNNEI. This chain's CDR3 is CASRVGQGANYGYTF. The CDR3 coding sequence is TGTGCCAGCAGAGTGGGACAGGGAGCTAACTATGGCTACACCTTC. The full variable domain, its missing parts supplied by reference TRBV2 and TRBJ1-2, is EPEVTQTPSHQVTQMGQEVILRCVPISNHLYFYWYRQILGQKVEFLVSFYNNEISEKSEIFDDQFSVERPDGSNFTLKIRSTKLEDSAMYFCASRVGQGANYGYTFGSGTRLTVV.

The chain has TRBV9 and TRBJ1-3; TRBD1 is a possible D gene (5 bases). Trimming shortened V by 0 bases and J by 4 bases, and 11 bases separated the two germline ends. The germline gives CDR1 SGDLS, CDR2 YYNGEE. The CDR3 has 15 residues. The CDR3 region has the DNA TGTGCCAGCAGCGTAGAACAAGGGGTCGGAAACACCATATATTTT. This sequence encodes CASSVEQGVGNTIYF.

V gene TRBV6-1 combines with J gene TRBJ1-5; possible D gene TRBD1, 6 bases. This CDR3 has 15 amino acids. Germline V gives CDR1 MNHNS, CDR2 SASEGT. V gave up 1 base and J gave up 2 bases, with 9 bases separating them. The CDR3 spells CASSEGTVGNQPQHF. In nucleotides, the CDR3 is TGTGCCAGCAGTGAAGGGACAGTCGGCAATCAGCCCCAGCATTTT.

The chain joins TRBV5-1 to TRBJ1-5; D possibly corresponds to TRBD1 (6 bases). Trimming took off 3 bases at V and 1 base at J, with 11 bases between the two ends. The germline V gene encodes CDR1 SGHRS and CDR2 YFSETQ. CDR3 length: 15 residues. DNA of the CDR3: TGCGCCAGCAGCTCAGGGGATGGGAGCAATCAGCCCCAGCATTTT. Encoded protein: CASSSGDGSNQPQHF.

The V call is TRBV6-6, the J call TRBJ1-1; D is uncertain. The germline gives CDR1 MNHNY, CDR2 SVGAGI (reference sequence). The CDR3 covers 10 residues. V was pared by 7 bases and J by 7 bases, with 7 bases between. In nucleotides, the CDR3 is TGTGCCAGCATGTACGGTGAAGCTTTCTTT. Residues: CASMYGEAFF.

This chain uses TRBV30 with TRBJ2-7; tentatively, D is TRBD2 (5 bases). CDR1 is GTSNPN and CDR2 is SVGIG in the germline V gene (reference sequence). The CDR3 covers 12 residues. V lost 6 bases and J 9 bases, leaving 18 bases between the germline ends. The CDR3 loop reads CACTPGSFPQYF. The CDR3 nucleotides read TGTGCCTGCACTCCGGGATCCTTCCCGCAGTACTTC. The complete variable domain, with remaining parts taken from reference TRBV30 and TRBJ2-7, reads SQTIHQWPATLVQPVGSPLSLECTVEGTSNPNLYWYRQAAGRGLQLLFYSVGIGQISSEVPQNLSASRPQDRQFILSSKKLLLSDSGFYLCACTPGSFPQYFGPGTRLTVT.

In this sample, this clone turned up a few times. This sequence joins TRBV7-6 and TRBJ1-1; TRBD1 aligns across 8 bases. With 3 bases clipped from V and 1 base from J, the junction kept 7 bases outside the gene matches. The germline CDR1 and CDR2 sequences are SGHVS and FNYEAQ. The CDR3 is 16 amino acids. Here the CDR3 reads CASSFGQGRWNTEAFF. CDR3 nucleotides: TGTGCCAGCAGCTTCGGACAGGGTCGATGGAACACTGAAGCTTTCTTT.

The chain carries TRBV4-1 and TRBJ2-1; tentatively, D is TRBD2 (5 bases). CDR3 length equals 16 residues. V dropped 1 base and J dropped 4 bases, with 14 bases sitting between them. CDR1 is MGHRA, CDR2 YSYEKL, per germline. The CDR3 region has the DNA TGCGCCAGCAGCCAAGCGGGGATACCTAAGTACAATGAGCAGTTCTTC. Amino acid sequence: CASSQAGIPKYNEQFF.

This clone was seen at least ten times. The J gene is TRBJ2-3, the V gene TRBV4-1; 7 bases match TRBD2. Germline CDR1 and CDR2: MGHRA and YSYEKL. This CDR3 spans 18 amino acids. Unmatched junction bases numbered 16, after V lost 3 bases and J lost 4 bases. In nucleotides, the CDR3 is TGCGCCAGCAGCCAGGTCCTCTTTTCTAGCGGTCCCGCAGATACGCAGTATTTT. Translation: CASSQVLFSSGPADTQYF.

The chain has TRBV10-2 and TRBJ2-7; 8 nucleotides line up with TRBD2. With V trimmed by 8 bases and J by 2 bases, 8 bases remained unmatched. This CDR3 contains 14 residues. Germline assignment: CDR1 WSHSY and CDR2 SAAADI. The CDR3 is CASAGREGPYEQYF. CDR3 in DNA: TGCGCCAGCGCCGGACGGGAGGGCCCCTACGAGCAGTACTTC.

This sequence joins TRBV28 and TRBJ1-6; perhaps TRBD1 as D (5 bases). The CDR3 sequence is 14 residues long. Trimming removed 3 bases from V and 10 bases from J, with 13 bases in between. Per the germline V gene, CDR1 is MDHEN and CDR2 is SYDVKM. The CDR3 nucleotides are TGTGCCAGCAGTTTGACCCAGGGAAGGTCACCCCTCCACTTT. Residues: CASSLTQGRSPLHF.

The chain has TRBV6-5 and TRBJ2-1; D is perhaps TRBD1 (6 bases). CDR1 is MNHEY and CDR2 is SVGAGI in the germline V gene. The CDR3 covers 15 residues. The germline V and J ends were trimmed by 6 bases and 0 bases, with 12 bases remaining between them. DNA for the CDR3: TGTGCCAGCAGCAATGGACAGAGCTCCTACAATGAGCAGTTCTTC. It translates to CASSNGQSSYNEQFF.

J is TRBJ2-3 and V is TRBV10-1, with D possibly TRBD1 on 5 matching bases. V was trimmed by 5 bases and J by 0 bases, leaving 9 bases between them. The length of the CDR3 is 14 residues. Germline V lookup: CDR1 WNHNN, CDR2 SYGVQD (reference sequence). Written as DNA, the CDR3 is TGCGCCAGCAGTTACACAGGTAGCACAGATACGCAGTATTTT. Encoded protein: CASSYTGSTDTQYF.